This T cell receptor (beta chain) appears in the sequencing data of a study of blood T cells in healthy people across ages. Findings of the study overall: Researchers deemed the diversity estimates from one million T cells underestimates. TCR beta diversity was tightly associated with the proportion of naive T cells.

Primed by a sample-barcoded 5' primer and a J-beta primer mix, a second PCR proceeded for roughly 6 to 12 cycles. At least 2.5 million CDR3-containing paired-end reads were obtained per sample. TCRdb passed the 5' RACE reads through MiXCR, listing each CDR3 protein once. The sample carries 800,000 to 1,000,000 distinct CDR3 sequences, about 44% recorded once. Total RNA extraction produced at least 5.5 micrograms (per sample) for the study. The germline gives CDR1 SEHNR, CDR2 FQNEAQ (reference sequence). The CDR3 contains 13 residues. The V and J ends lost 6 bases and 1 base respectively, with 9 bases between them. This clonotype has a handful of counts. The target antigen is unknown.

The sequenced material came from blood. This chain connects TRBV7-9 to TRBJ1-1; no firm D call. The TCR was taken from a young man in good health. The CDR3 DNA reads as TGTGCCAGCAGAAAAACAGAGAACACTGAAGCTTTCTTT. Protein sequence: CASRKTENTEAFF.